These T cell receptor beta chains were read from a single sample in a study of Graves' ophthalmopathy and Graves' hyperthyroidism. Each CDR3 protein is one row after TCRdb ran MiXCR on the multiplex PCR reads. The table lists tens of thousands of distinct CDR3 sequences, approximately 48% of them singletons. Sequenced sample: peripheral blood. Receptors originate from an adult woman with stable Graves' hyperthyroidism. The CDR3 runs from the conserved cysteine through the conserved F or W. D genes are given only for firm matches. Clone sizes are given selectively: once, few, many, or a class where the clone is expanded.

size	V	length	D	J	CDR3	DNA
-	TRBV27	13	-	TRBJ2-5	CASSYWEEETQYF	TGTGCCAGCAGTTATTGGGAGGAAGAGACCCAGTACTTC
medium-sized	TRBV20-1	15	-	TRBJ2-7	CSARPTDILTYEQYF	TGCAGTGCTAGACCGACCGACATCCTTACCTACGAGCAGTACTTC
many	TRBV12-3/TRBV12-4	13	-	TRBJ1-2	CASSFRTNYGYTF	TGTGCCAGCAGTTTTAGGACCAACTATGGCTACACCTTC
-	TRBV9	12	-	TRBJ1-5	CASSPGTPFEHF	TGTGCCAGCAGCCCGGGGACACCCTTCGAGCATTTT
once	TRBV10-3	14	-	TRBJ2-1	CAISYSDVYNEQFF	TGTGCCATCAGCTACTCGGACGTCTACAATGAGCAGTTCTTC
-	TRBV19	13	-	TRBJ2-5	CASKGYSGETQYF	TGTGCCAGTAAAGGATACTCCGGGGAGACCCAGTACTTC
medium-sized	TRBV19	17	-	TRBJ1-5	CASSSWVEEYSNQPQHF	TGTGCCAGTAGTTCTTGGGTGGAGGAGTATAGCAATCAGCCCCAGCATTTT
-	TRBV7-2	14	-	TRBJ1-4	CASSARREEGKLFF	TGTGCCAGCAGCGCACGCAGGGAGGAGGGAAAACTGTTTTTT
medium-sized	TRBV7-6	15	-	TRBJ2-6	CASSPDRPGANVLTF	TGTGCCAGCAGCCCTGACAGGCCTGGGGCCAACGTCCTGACTTTC
-	TRBV12-3/TRBV12-4	14	-	TRBJ1-6	CASSSAGGNSPLHF	TGTGCCAGCAGTTCGGCCGGGGGAAATTCACCCCTCCACTTT
few	TRBV20-1	12	-	TRBJ2-3	CSASRGTDTQYF	TGCAGTGCCAGCAGGGGCACAGATACGCAGTATTTT
-	TRBV5-1	14	-	TRBJ1-4	CASSLGGGSEKLFF	TGCGCCAGCAGCTTGGGAGGTGGCTCTGAAAAACTGTTTTTT
-	TRBV19	17	TRBD2	TRBJ2-5	CASSIRALAGGGETQYF	TGTGCCAGTAGTATACGGGCACTAGCGGGAGGAGGCGAGACCCAGTACTTC
-	TRBV9	11	TRBD1	TRBJ2-3	CASSDGQGQYF	TGTGCCAGCAGCGACGGACAGGGGCAGTATTTT
-	TRBV20-1	16	-	TRBJ1-4	CSARETSGSYNEKLFF	TGCAGTGCTCGCGAGACTAGCGGGAGCTACAATGAAAAACTGTTTTTT
medium-sized	TRBV20-1	14	-	TRBJ2-2	CSARLRENTGELFF	TGCAGTGCTAGGCTGCGGGAGAACACCGGGGAGCTGTTTTTT
many	TRBV5-1	15	-	TRBJ2-2	CASSLGQESTGELFF	TGCGCCAGCAGCTTGGGACAGGAGAGCACCGGGGAGCTGTTTTTT
-	TRBV6-5	12	TRBD2	TRBJ2-1	CATGLAGDEQFF	TGTGCCACGGGACTAGCGGGAGATGAGCAGTTCTTC
-	TRBV15	13	-	TRBJ1-6	CATSRLEDSPLHF	TGTGCCACCAGCAGACTGGAGGATTCACCCCTCCACTTT
-	TRBV6-1	12	-	TRBJ1-6	CASKTRNSPLHF	TGTGCCAGCAAGACCAGGAATTCACCCCTCCACTTT
few	TRBV10-3	14	TRBD2	TRBJ2-2	CAITSGESPGELFF	TGTGCCATCACTAGCGGGGAATCCCCCGGGGAGCTGTTTTTT
-	TRBV12-3/TRBV12-4	13	-	TRBJ2-3	CASSSVTRGEQYF	TGTGCCAGCAGTTCAGTGACTAGAGGTGAGCAGTATTTT
few	TRBV15	16	TRBD2	TRBJ2-7	CATSRGLAGVAYEQYF	TGTGCCACCAGCAGAGGACTAGCGGGAGTGGCCTACGAGCAGTACTTC
once	TRBV2	17	-	TRBJ1-4	CADSEGKYGGPNERLFF	TGTGCCGACAGTGAAGGGAAATACGGCGGTCCGAATGAAAGACTGTTTTTT
many	TRBV27	15	TRBD1	TRBJ1-5	CASSFDRDSNQPQHF	TGTGCCAGCAGTTTCGACAGGGATAGCAATCAGCCCCAGCATTTT
-	TRBV9	13	-	TRBJ1-4	CASSKGLNEKLFF	TGTGCCAGCAGCAAGGGACTAAATGAAAAACTGTTTTTT
few	TRBV19	18	TRBD2	TRBJ2-7	CATHSDRLGTSGSYEQYF	TGTGCCACCCACTCAGACAGACTAGGGACTAGCGGATCCTACGAGCAGTACTTC
many	TRBV5-5	16	-	TRBJ2-5	CASSRRSMDFQETQYF	TGTGCCAGCAGCCGGAGGTCTATGGACTTCCAAGAGACCCAGTACTTC
-	TRBV2	16	TRBD1	TRBJ1-6	CASSGDRGYHNSPLHF	TGTGCCAGCAGTGGGGACAGGGGTTATCATAATTCACCCCTCCACTTT
medium-sized	TRBV20-1	12	-	TRBJ2-7	CSARASSYEQYF	TGCAGTGCTAGGGCCAGCTCCTACGAGCAGTACTTC
-	TRBV7-9	16	TRBD2	TRBJ2-7	CASSRSSGRGTYEQYF	TGTGCCAGCAGCCGATCTAGCGGGAGGGGAACCTACGAGCAGTACTTC
-	TRBV6-1	15	-	TRBJ2-6	CASRLESSGANVLTF	TGTGCCAGCAGACTAGAAAGCTCTGGAGCCAACGTCTTGACTTTC
-	TRBV4-2	16	TRBD2	TRBJ2-1	CASSQAGTSASYEQFF	TGTGCCAGCAGCCAAGCGGGGACTAGCGCGAGCTATGAGCAGTTCTTC
-	TRBV12-3/TRBV12-4	11	-	TRBJ1-1	CASSSGDQASF	TGTGCCAGCAGTTCGGGGGACCAAGCTTCCTTT
-	TRBV19	12	TRBD2	TRBJ2-2	CATGGGLGEMFF	TGTGCCACTGGGGGGGGTCTGGGGGAGATGTTTTTT
-	TRBV7-2	15	TRBD2	TRBJ2-5	CASSQRGGRGGTQYF	TGTGCCAGCAGCCAGCGGGGCGGGAGGGGGGGGACCCAGTACTTC
many	TRBV30	12	TRBD1	TRBJ2-5	CAWGQGLETQYF	TGTGCCTGGGGACAGGGGCTGGAGACCCAGTACTTC
many	TRBV5-5	18	TRBD2	TRBJ2-1	CASSLQLAGSTSYNEQFF	TGTGCCAGCAGCTTACAACTAGCGGGTTCTACTTCCTACAATGAGCAGTTCTTC